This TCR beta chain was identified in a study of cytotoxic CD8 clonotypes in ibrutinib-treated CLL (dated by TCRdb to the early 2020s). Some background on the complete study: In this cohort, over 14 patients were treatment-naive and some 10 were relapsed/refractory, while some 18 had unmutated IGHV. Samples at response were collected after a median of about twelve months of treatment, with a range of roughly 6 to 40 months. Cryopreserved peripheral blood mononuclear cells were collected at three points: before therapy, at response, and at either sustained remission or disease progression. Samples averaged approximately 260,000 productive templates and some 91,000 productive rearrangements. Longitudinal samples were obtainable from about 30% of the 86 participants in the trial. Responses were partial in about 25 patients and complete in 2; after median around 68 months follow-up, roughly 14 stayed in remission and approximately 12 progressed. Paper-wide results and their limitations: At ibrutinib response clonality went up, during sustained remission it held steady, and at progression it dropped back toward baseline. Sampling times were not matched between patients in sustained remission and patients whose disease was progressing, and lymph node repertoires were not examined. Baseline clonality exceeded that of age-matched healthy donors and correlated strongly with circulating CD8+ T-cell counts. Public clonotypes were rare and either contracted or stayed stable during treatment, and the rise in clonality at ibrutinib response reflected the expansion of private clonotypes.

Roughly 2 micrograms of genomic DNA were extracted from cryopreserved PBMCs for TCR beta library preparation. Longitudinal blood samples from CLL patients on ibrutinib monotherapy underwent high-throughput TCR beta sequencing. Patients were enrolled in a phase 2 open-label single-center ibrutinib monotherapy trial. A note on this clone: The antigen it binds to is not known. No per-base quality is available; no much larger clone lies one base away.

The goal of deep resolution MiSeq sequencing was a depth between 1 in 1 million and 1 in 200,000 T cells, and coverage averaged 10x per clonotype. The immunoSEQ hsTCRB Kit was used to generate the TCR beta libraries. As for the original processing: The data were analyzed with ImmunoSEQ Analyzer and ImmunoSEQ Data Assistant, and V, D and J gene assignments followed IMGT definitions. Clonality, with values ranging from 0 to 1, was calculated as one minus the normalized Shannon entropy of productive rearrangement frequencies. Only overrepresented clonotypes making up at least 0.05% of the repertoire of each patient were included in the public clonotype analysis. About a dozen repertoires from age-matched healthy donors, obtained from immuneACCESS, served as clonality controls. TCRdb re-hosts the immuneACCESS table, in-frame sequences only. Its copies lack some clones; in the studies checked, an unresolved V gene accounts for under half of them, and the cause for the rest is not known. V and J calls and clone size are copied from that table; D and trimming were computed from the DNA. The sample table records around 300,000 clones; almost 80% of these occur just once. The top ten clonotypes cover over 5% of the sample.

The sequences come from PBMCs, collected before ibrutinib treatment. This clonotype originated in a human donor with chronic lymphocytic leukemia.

The CDR3 reads CASQPLQGRENGYTF. The nucleotide sequence is given as TGTGCCAGCCAACCTTTACAGGGACGGGAGAATGGCTACACCTTC. The V and J genes are TRBV19 and TRBJ1-2; possibly the D gene is TRBD1, per 6 matching bases. At the junction V is shortened by 9 bases and J by 6 bases, with 23 bases in between. The CDR3 runs 15 amino acids, cysteine and phenylalanine included. The read is trimmed to its CDR3 DNA, 45 bases read in frame from base 1. CDR1 LNHDA and CDR2 SQIVND are derived from the germline V gene (reference sequence).